The 22 T cell receptor beta chains given below trace back to one sample, sequenced in a study of T-cell memory formation after mild COVID-19. Using its own MiXCR run on the 5' RACE reads, TCRdb lists one record per CDR3 protein. The sample has tens of thousands of distinct CDR3 sequences; approximately 6.8% are singletons. Sequenced material: PBMCs or a T cell subset sorted from them (not recorded which). The receptors derive from a young man who had mild COVID-19 (a few samples of this study predate the infection). Cell type and time point are not known.

This clonotype was seen a handful of times. The chain couples TRBV20-1 to TRBJ2-7; 9 bases are a match to TRBD1. The length of the CDR3 is 14 residues. CDR1 is DFQATT and CDR2 is SNEGSKA in the germline V gene (reference sequence). With V trimmed by 6 bases and J by 6 bases, 12 bases remained unmatched. CDR3 amino acids: CSAIPGQGYGEQYV. CDR3 DNA sequence: TGCAGTGCGATCCCGGGACAGGGTTATGGCGAGCAGTACGTC.

This rearrangement joins TRBV28 to TRBJ2-4; TRBD1 matches at 8 bases. CDR3 length equals 12 residues. CDR1 is MDHEN, CDR2 SYDVKM, per germline. The junction had 7 bases not matched to a gene; V was cut back by 10 bases and J by 8 bases. CDR3 sequence: CATKTGVDIQYF. The CDR3 DNA reads TGTGCCACTAAGACAGGGGTGGACATTCAGTACTTC. The complete variable domain, with remaining parts taken from reference TRBV28 and TRBJ2-4, reads DVKVTQSSRYLVKRTGEKVFLECVQDMDHENMFWYRQDPGLGLRLIYFSYDVKMKEKGDIPEGYSVSREKKERFSLILESASTNQTSMYLCATKTGVDIQYFGAGTRLSVL.

This clonotype was detected a few times. The chain joins TRBV29-1 to TRBJ1-4; 8 bases align to TRBD1. The CDR3 spans 14 residues. Germline V gives CDR1 SQVTM, CDR2 ANQGSEA. With 2 bases clipped from V and 7 bases from J, the junction kept 6 bases outside the gene matches. For the CDR3, the DNA is TGCAGCGTTGAATCGACAGGGGAGATTGAAAAACTGTTTTTT. Translated, it gives CSVESTGEIEKLFF.

This clonotype was observed many times. The chain is built from TRBV12-3 or TRBV12-4 and TRBJ2-5; D is perhaps TRBD1 (6 bases). The V and J ends lost 5 bases and 5 bases respectively, with 21 bases between them. There are 16 residues in the CDR3. CDR3 protein: CASSPPGSGTGETQYF. CDR3 coding DNA: TGTGCCAGCAGTCCCCCGGGGTCAGGAACAGGGGAGACCCAGTACTTC.

This clonotype appeared a few times. This chain connects TRBV5-1 to TRBJ2-3, with 10 bases aligning to TRBD2. CDR1 and CDR2 from the germline V gene are SGHRS and YFSETQ. J gave up 4 bases and V 0 bases, and 8 bases lay outside the gene matches. The CDR3 has 17 amino acids. The CDR3 nucleotides read TGCGCCAGCAGCTTGGGCGTAGCGGGGGGCAGGGCAGATACGCAGTATTTT. Its translation: CASSLGVAGGRADTQYF.

This clonotype has a count of ten or more. The rearrangement links TRBV29-1 to TRBJ1-1; 7 positions agree with TRBD1. Germline V gene data show CDR1 as SQVTM and CDR2 as ANQGSEA. The CDR3 consists of 14 residues. V was pared by 5 bases and J by 5 bases, with 11 bases of the junction left unmatched. The CDR3 here is CSVMRDSGETEAFF. The CDR3 bases are TGCAGCGTTATGAGGGACAGTGGGGAGACTGAAGCTTTCTTT.

This clonotype has a count of ten or more. This rearrangement joins TRBV28 to TRBJ1-1, with 7 bases fitting TRBD1. CDR1 is MDHEN, CDR2 SYDVKM, per germline. CDR3 length: 14 amino acids. Germline trimming cut 7 bases from V and 1 base from J; bases unmatched to any gene: 6. CDR3 DNA sequence: TGTGCCAGCAACCTCCGACAGGGGAACACTGAAGCTTTCTTT. This translates into CASNLRQGNTEAFF.

This clonotype was picked up a small number of times. This chain joins TRBV12-5 and TRBJ2-1; D gene ambiguous. V lost 7 bases to trimming and J lost 8 bases, with 6 bases between them. CDR1 is LGHNT and CDR2 is FRNRAP in the germline V gene. The CDR3 is 10 amino acids. Here the CDR3 DNA reads TGTGCTAGTGCCGTGTATGAGCAGTTCTTC. It is translated as CASAVYEQFF.

This clonotype was recorded at least ten times. The V call is TRBV7-6, the J call TRBJ1-2; tentatively, D is TRBD1 (6 bases). V was trimmed by 4 bases and J by 7 bases, leaving 16 bases between them. There are 14 residues in the CDR3. The V gene's germline CDR1 is SGHVS and CDR2 FNYEAQ. The CDR3 coding sequence is TGTGCCAGCAGCTCCACAGGGAAAAGAGCTGGCTACACCTTC. This gives the protein CASSSTGKRAGYTF.

This sequence joins TRBV20-1 and TRBJ2-3; D is uncertain. The length of the CDR3 is 12 residues. V gave up 0 bases and J gave up 6 bases, with 7 bases separating them. Germline V gene sequence: CDR1 DFQATT, CDR2 SNEGSKA (reference sequence). The CDR3, as DNA: TGCAGTGCTAGAGATTACGGGGATACGCAGTATTTT. This gives the protein CSARDYGDTQYF.

The table lists this clonotype with a few counts. The chain couples TRBV6-5 to TRBJ2-7; D uncertain. The CDR3 spans 15 residues. Looked up from germline, CDR1 is MNHEY and CDR2 is SVGAGI. Trimming removed 0 bases at V and 6 bases at J, with 15 bases between. The CDR3 DNA reads TGTGCCAGCAGTTACTCGGGGATTATGGCGGCCGAGCAGTACTTC. Amino acids: CASSYSGIMAAEQYF.

Ten or more counts support this clonotype. The gene calls are TRBV20-1 and TRBJ2-5; D unclear. Per germline, CDR1 DFQATT and CDR2 SNEGSKA (reference sequence). The CDR3 is 13 residues long. V lost 2 bases, J lost 0 bases, and 7 bases lay in between. The CDR3 loop is CSARQDDQETQYF. The CDR3 DNA follows: TGCAGTGCTAGACAGGATGACCAAGAGACCCAGTACTTC.

This clonotype has at least ten counts. The chain employs TRBV20-1 and TRBJ1-2, with D unclear. Between the trimmed V and J ends, which lost 3 bases and 8 bases, there was a span of 16 bases. Germline CDR1 DFQATT, CDR2 SNEGSKA (reference sequence). The length of the CDR3 is 13 residues. CDR3 coding DNA: TGCAGTGCTAGGTTCAGGCTATCTTCAGGCTACACCTTC. Amino acid sequence: CSARFRLSSGYTF.

This clonotype was detected only a few times. The gene calls are TRBV28 and TRBJ2-5, with 7 bases that match TRBD2. J was trimmed by 5 bases and V by 4 bases; bases with no gene match: 7. Germline values: CDR1 MDHEN, CDR2 SYDVKM. The CDR3 extends over 14 amino acids. CDR3 DNA: TGTGCCAGCAGTTCGGAGCGGGGCCGGGAGACCCAGTACTTC. Its protein product is CASSSERGRETQYF.

Many counts were recorded for this clonotype. This chain links TRBV5-6 with TRBJ1-2, with TRBD1 identical over 8 bases. Germline-derived CDR1 and CDR2 are SGHDT and YYEEEE. V dropped 0 bases and J dropped 4; count of bases not matched to a gene: 2. The CDR3 is 14 amino acids. The CDR3 protein is CASSLAGGGYGYTF. In DNA form, the CDR3 reads TGTGCCAGCAGCTTGGCAGGGGGCGGCTATGGCTACACCTTC.

This clonotype occurred a few times. The genes are TRBV4-2 and TRBJ2-5, with D unresolved. V was pared by 0 bases and J by 1 base, with 6 bases between. Per germline, CDR1 LGHNA and CDR2 YNFKEQ. This CDR3 is built from 14 residues. In nucleotides, the CDR3 is TGTGCCAGCAGCCAAGAAGGGATCCAAGAGACCCAGTACTTC. This codes for CASSQEGIQETQYF.

There are a few counts of this clonotype. V and J are TRBV20-1 and TRBJ1-2; 10 nucleotides match TRBD1. Germline values: CDR1 DFQATT, CDR2 SNEGSKA (reference sequence). The CDR3 runs to 15 residues. Here the CDR3 DNA reads TGCAGCCCGAACCTAAGGACAGGGGGTGGCTATGGCTACACCTTC. It yields the protein CSPNLRTGGGYGYTF.

This clonotype showed up just a few times. V usage is TRBV7-9 and J usage is TRBJ1-1, with D unresolved. Between the trimmed V and J ends, which lost 1 base and 5 bases, there was a span of 5 bases. The CDR3 length is 12 residues. CDR1 and CDR2 (germline): SEHNR, FQNEAQ (reference sequence). CDR3 residues: CASSLGRTEAFF. As DNA, the CDR3 is TGTGCCAGCAGCTTAGGCCGGACTGAAGCTTTCTTT.

This clonotype was seen only a few times. J is TRBJ2-5 and V is TRBV3-1; tentative D call: TRBD2 (6 bases). This CDR3 spans 13 amino acids. Trimming shortened V by 1 base and J by 4 bases, and 7 bases separated the two germline ends. Looked up from germline, CDR1 is LGHDT and CDR2 is YNNKEL (reference sequence). In DNA form, the CDR3 reads TGTGCCAGCAGCCAAGCCGGGGGAGAGACCCAGTACTTC. Translated, it gives CASSQAGGETQYF.

The count of this clonotype is one. The CDR3 region is CASSPGFEGGSPLHF. CDR3 DNA sequence: TGTGCCAGCAGTCCCGGTTTTGAGGGAGGTTCACCCCTCCACTTT. The rearrangement joins TRBV7-2 to TRBJ1-6, with D unclear. Trimming shortened V by 6 bases and J by 9 bases, and 18 bases separated the two germline ends. CDR1 is SGHTA and CDR2 is FQGNSA in the germline V gene. The CDR3 contains 15 residues.

V usage is TRBV20-1 and J usage is TRBJ1-2; 8 bases match TRBD1. The CDR3 runs to 15 residues. Trimming cost V 6 bases and J 4 bases; bases outside gene matches: 13. Germline V CDR1 and CDR2: DFQATT, SNEGSKA (reference sequence). The CDR3: CSAPEVAGGIYGYTF. The DNA of the CDR3 is TGCAGTGCGCCCGAGGTTGCAGGGGGCATCTATGGCTACACCTTC.

At least ten counts were recorded for this clonotype. The gene calls are TRBV20-1 and TRBJ2-4, with unresolved D. The CDR3 has 16 residues. Germline values: CDR1 DFQATT, CDR2 SNEGSKA (reference sequence). V lost 0 bases, J lost 0 bases, and 12 bases lay in between. The CDR3 protein is CSARDPMSLAKNIQYF. The CDR3 DNA reads TGCAGTGCTAGAGATCCCATGTCGCTAGCCAAAAACATTCAGTACTTC.